One and the same sample provided the 21 T cell receptor beta chains below, sequenced in a study of Tregs in tolerant kidney transplant recipients. TCRdb's copy holds only in-frame clones and misses some; the assay was immunoSEQ multiplex PCR. This sample has about 100,000 clones, with around 90% found just once. The specimen comprised CD4+ T cells from blood, sampled before the transplant. The source of these receptors is a human donor who received a combined kidney and bone marrow transplant.

The J gene is TRBJ2-5, the V gene TRBV5-4; the match to TRBD2 covers 10 bases. The CDR3 contains 19 residues. CDR1 SGHNT and CDR2 YYREEE come from the germline V gene (reference sequence). V trimming: 4 bases; J trimming: 4 bases; junction bases outside the gene matches: 19. CDR3 DNA: TGTGCCAGCAGCCCAGCCGGGGGACTAGCGAAAATGGTGGGAGAGACCCAGTACTTC. This codes for CASSPAGGLAKMVGETQYF.

The rearrangement uses TRBV18 and TRBJ1-6; D ambiguous. The ends were cut back, 8 bases at V and 9 bases at J, with 14 bases in the middle. In germline, CDR1 is KGHSH, CDR2 LQKENI. This CDR3 has 13 residues. The CDR3 loop reads CASTTSTGSPLHF. CDR3 nucleotide sequence: TGTGCCAGCACGACCTCAACGGGTTCACCCCTCCACTTT.

The chain links TRBV5-6 to TRBJ2-6; TRBD2 might be the D (6 bases). Germline CDR1 reads SGHDT; CDR2 reads YYEEEE. This CDR3 is built from 17 residues. The V and J ends lost 3 bases and 1 base respectively, with 14 bases between them. The CDR3 spells CASSWRWGTSGANVLTF. The CDR3 bases are TGTGCCAGCAGCTGGAGGTGGGGGACTTCTGGGGCCAACGTCCTGACTTTC.

The gene calls are TRBV5-4 and TRBJ1-2; D gene uncertain. The V end was cut by 7 bases, the J end by 4 bases, with 11 bases between. The CDR3 is 12 residues long. Germline CDR1 SGHNT, CDR2 YYREEE (reference sequence). This CDR3 is CASSDDIYGYTF. CDR3 nucleotides: TGTGCCAGCTCCGACGACATCTATGGCTACACCTTC.

As concerns this clone: Other DNA variants within this sample encode the same CDR3. The rearrangement joins TRBV18 to TRBJ2-3; 8 bases agree with TRBD2. The V gene end was trimmed by 1 base and the J gene end by 2 bases; junction bases not matched to a gene: 2. There are 15 residues in the CDR3. Looked up from germline, CDR1 is KGHSH and CDR2 is LQKENI. The CDR3 DNA sequence: TGTGCCAGCTCACCACTAGCGGGATCCACAGATACGCAGTATTTT. Amino acid sequence: CASSPLAGSTDTQYF.

The CDR3 region is CASSSWGQSNEKLFF. The CDR3 DNA reads TGCGCCAGCAGCTCGTGGGGACAGAGTAATGAAAAACTGTTTTTT. The chain combines TRBV4-1 with TRBJ1-4, with 7 bases that match TRBD1. The length of the CDR3 is 15 residues. V shed 5 bases, J shed 4 bases, and the junction held 7 bases outside the gene matches. The germline V gene encodes CDR1 MGHRA and CDR2 YSYEKL.

This clone appeared once. The genes are TRBV25-1 and TRBJ1-2; D is undetermined. The V end was cut by 3 bases, the J end by 3 bases, with 11 bases between. The CDR3 totals 14 residues. The V gene's germline CDR1 is MGHDK and CDR2 SYGVNS. CDR3 in amino acids: CASSDVGGYYGYTF. Written as DNA, the CDR3 is TGTGCCAGCAGTGATGTGGGAGGGTACTATGGCTACACCTTC.

The J gene is TRBJ2-1, the V gene TRBV9; 7 bases line up with TRBD2. CDR1 SGDLS and CDR2 YYNGEE come from the germline V gene. V dropped 3 bases and J dropped 8; count of bases not matched to a gene: 8. This CDR3 spans 14 amino acids. This chain's CDR3 is CASSAVPTSHEQFF. CDR3 DNA sequence: TGTGCCAGCAGCGCCGTTCCGACTAGCCATGAGCAGTTCTTC.

The CDR3 bases are TGTGCCAGCAGCGGGCCTCAAAGGCGCGATGAGCAGTTCTTC. This translates into CASSGPQRRDEQFF. The chain joins TRBV14 to TRBJ2-1; D not resolved. The germline V gene encodes CDR1 SGHDN and CDR2 FVKESK. The V and J ends lost 5 bases and 8 bases respectively, with 16 bases between them. The CDR3 extends over 14 amino acids. Full variable domain (missing parts from reference TRBV14 and TRBJ2-1): EAGVTQFPSHSVIEKGQTVTLRCDPISGHDNLYWYRRVMGKEIKFLLHFVKESKQDESGMPNNRFLAERTGGTYSTLKVQPAELEDSGVYFCASSGPQRRDEQFFGPGTRLTVL.

In this sample, this clone turned up a few times. The CDR3 spells CASSPRKAVETQYF. The CDR3 DNA sequence: TGTGCCAGCAGCCCCCGAAAGGCGGTTGAGACCCAGTACTTC. The rearrangement links TRBV7-9 to TRBJ2-5; D is ambiguous. Looked up from germline, CDR1 is SEHNR and CDR2 is FQNEAQ (reference sequence). Trimming cost V 5 bases and J 5 bases, with 15 bases left between them. CDR3 length: 14 residues.

The rearrangement uses TRBV7-8 and TRBJ2-1; 9 positions agree with TRBD2. The CDR3 totals 15 residues. V trimming: 7 bases; J trimming: 4 bases; junction bases outside the gene matches: 8. Germline CDR1 SGHVS, CDR2 FQNEAQ. CDR3 sequence reads: CASTQTSGLYNEQFF. CDR3 DNA sequence: TGTGCCAGCACCCAAACTAGCGGGTTATACAATGAGCAGTTCTTC.

The chain joins TRBV27 to TRBJ2-3, with 11 nucleotides matching TRBD1. Germline trimming cut 5 bases from V and 4 bases from J; bases unmatched to any gene: 11. The CDR3 contains 17 residues. The germline CDR1 and CDR2 sequences are MNHEY and SMNVEV (reference sequence). CDR3 amino acids: CASSPNGQGAPPDTQYF. The CDR3 DNA follows: TGTGCCAGCAGTCCCAACGGACAGGGGGCGCCCCCAGATACGCAGTATTTT.

The rearrangement links TRBV28 to TRBJ2-5; 7 bases agree with TRBD1. Germline values: CDR1 MDHEN, CDR2 SYDVKM. CDR3 length equals 15 residues. Losses at the gene ends were 7 bases for V and 0 bases for J; bases not matched to a gene: 8. Written as DNA, the CDR3 is TGTGCCAGCACCTTAGGGGGCGCGTACCAAGAGACCCAGTACTTC. Its protein is CASTLGGAYQETQYF. The variable domain in full, with the rest retrieved from reference TRBV28 and TRBJ2-5, is DVKVTQSSRYLVKRTGEKVFLECVQDMDHENMFWYRQDPGLGLRLIYFSYDVKMKEKGDIPEGYSVSREKKERFSLILESASTNQTSMYLCASTLGGAYQETQYFGPGTRLLVL.

The chain couples TRBV6-1 to TRBJ2-3, with D perhaps matching TRBD2 (5 bases). Germline CDR1 is MNHNS and CDR2 is SASEGT. CDR3 length equals 14 residues. V was cut by 6 bases and J by 5 bases, with 15 bases left in between. This CDR3 reads CASRTEGRGDTQYF. Written as DNA, the CDR3 is TGTGCCAGCAGAACCGAGGGTCGGGGAGATACGCAGTATTTT.

The chain links TRBV28 to TRBJ2-1; 11 bases line up with TRBD1. This CDR3 region has 18 residues. Trimming cost V 3 bases and J 9 bases; bases outside gene matches: 16. Germline values: CDR1 MDHEN, CDR2 SYDVKM. CDR3 sequence (DNA): TGTGCCAGCAGTTTTCTCCTTTCCCGGGACAGGGGGTATGGTGAGCAGTTCTTC. The encoded protein is CASSFLLSRDRGYGEQFF. Full variable domain (remainder filled in from reference TRBV28 and TRBJ2-1): DVKVTQSSRYLVKRTGEKVFLECVQDMDHENMFWYRQDPGLGLRLIYFSYDVKMKEKGDIPEGYSVSREKKERFSLILESASTNQTSMYLCASSFLLSRDRGYGEQFFGPGTRLTVL.

The chain couples TRBV27 to TRBJ1-2; D is perhaps TRBD1 (6 bases). Trimming took off 0 bases at V and 4 bases at J, with 12 bases between the two ends. This CDR3 has 15 amino acids. Germline CDR1 is MNHEY and CDR2 is SMNVEV (reference sequence). CDR3 DNA: TGTGCCAGCAGTTTATCTCATCAGGGGCCCTATGGCTACACCTTC. It yields the protein CASSLSHQGPYGYTF.

This chain links TRBV28 with TRBJ1-5, with unresolved D. V was shortened by 9 bases and J by 0 bases, with 15 bases between the two germline ends. CDR3 size: 15 residues. Germline lookup yields CDR1 MDHEN and CDR2 SYDVKM. CDR3 sequence reads: CASTGVPDSNQPQHF. CDR3 DNA sequence: TGTGCCAGTACTGGAGTTCCGGATAGCAATCAGCCCCAGCATTTT.

The chain combines TRBV5-8 with TRBJ2-7; 10 positions match TRBD1. The CDR3 covers 15 residues. V dropped 7 bases and J dropped 4; count of bases not matched to a gene: 11. Germline lookup yields CDR1 SGHTS and CDR2 YDEGEE. The CDR3 DNA reads as TGTGCCAGCCGACTCCCGGGACAGGGGTGGTACGAGCAGTACTTC. Translated: CASRLPGQGWYEQYF. Using reference TRBV5-8 and TRBJ2-7 for the parts outside the CDR3, the full variable domain is EAGVTQSPTHLIKTRGQQATLRCSPISGHTSVYWYQQALGLGLQFLLWYDEGEERNRGNFPPRFSGRQFPNYSSELNVNALELEDSALYLCASRLPGQGWYEQYFGPGTRLTVT.

This sequence joins TRBV4-1 and TRBJ2-1, with 8 nucleotides matching TRBD2. The CDR3 length is 16 residues. V shed 4 bases, J shed 1 base, and the junction held 6 bases outside the gene matches. Germline CDR1 reads MGHRA; CDR2 reads YSYEKL. This chain's CDR3 is CASSPFSGMSYNEQFF. The CDR3, as DNA: TGCGCCAGCAGCCCGTTTAGCGGGATGTCCTACAATGAGCAGTTCTTC.

This sequence joins TRBV7-2 and TRBJ2-1; D possibly corresponds to TRBD1 (5 bases). V lost 5 bases to trimming and J lost 5 bases, with 10 bases between them. Looked up from germline, CDR1 is SGHTA and CDR2 is FQGNSA. The CDR3 contains 13 residues. CDR3 loop: CASSRPGNNEQFF. The CDR3 DNA is TGTGCCAGCAGCCGTCCAGGGAACAATGAGCAGTTCTTC.

This rearrangement joins TRBV11-2 to TRBJ2-1; 7 nucleotides line up with TRBD2. The J segment lost 9 bases and the V segment lost 6 bases, leaving 2 bases of the junction unmatched. Per the germline V gene, CDR1 is SGHAT and CDR2 is FQNNGV. The CDR3 contains 11 residues. CDR3 DNA sequence: TGTGCCAGCAGGGGGGGGGTTGAGCAGTTCTTC. It encodes CASRGGVEQFF.